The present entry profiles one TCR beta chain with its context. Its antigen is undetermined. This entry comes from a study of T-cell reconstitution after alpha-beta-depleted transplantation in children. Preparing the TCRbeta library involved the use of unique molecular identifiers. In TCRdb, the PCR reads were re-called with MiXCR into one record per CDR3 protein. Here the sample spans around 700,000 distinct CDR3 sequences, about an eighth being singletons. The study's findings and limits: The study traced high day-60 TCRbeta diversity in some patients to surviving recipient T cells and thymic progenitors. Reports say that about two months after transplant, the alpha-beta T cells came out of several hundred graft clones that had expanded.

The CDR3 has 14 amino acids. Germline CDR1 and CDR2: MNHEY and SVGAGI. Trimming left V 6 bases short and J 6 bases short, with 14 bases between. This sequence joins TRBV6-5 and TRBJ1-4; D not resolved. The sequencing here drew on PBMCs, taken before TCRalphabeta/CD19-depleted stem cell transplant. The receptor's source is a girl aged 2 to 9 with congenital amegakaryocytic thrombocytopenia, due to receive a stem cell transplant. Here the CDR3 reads CASRAYGPDEKLFF. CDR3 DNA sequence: TGTGCCAGCAGAGCCTACGGACCGGATGAAAAACTGTTTTTT.